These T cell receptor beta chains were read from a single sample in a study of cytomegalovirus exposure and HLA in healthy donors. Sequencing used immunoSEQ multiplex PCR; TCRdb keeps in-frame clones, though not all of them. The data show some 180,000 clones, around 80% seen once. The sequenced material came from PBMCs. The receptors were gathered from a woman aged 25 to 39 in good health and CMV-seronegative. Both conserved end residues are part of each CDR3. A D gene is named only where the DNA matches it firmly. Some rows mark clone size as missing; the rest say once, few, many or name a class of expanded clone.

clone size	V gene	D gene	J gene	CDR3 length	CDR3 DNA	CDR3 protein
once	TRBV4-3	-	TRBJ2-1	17	TGCGCCAGCAGCCAAGTTGGGGCAGGGTGGAAAGGCAATGAGCAGTTCTTC	CASSQVGAGWKGNEQFF
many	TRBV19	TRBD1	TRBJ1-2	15	TGTGCCAGCCTACCTCACGGGACAGGGAACTATGGCTACACCTTC	CASLPHGTGNYGYTF
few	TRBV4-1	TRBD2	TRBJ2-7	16	TGCGCCAGCAGCCAGGGGCTAGCGGGGCTTAGTTACGAGCAGTACTTC	CASSQGLAGLSYEQYF
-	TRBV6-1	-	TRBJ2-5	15	TGTGCCAGCAGTGATTTGGGTGGCGGACGGGGGACCCAGTACTTC	CASSDLGGGRGTQYF
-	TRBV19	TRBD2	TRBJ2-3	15	TGTGCCAGTGGACCTAGCGGGTCCCCCACAGATACGCAGTATTTT	CASGPSGSPTDTQYF
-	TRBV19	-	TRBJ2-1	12	TGTGCCAGTAGCCTTACTTGGTATGAGCAGTTCTTC	CASSLTWYEQFF
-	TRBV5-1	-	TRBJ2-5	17	TGCGCCAGCAGCTTGGCCCTTCCTAGCGCCATACAAGAGACCCAGTACTTC	CASSLALPSAIQETQYF
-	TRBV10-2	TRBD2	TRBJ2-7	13	TGCGCCAGCATAGGGACTAGCGCCTACGAGCAGTACTTC	CASIGTSAYEQYF
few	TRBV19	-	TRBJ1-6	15	TGTGCCAGTAGTACCGCGCAGGGGAACTATTCACCCCTCCACTTT	CASSTAQGNYSPLHF
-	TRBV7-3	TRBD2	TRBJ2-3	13	TGTGCCAGCAGCCCGGGGGGGTCAGATACGCAGTATTTT	CASSPGGSDTQYF
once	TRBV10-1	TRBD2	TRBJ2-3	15	TGCGCCAGCAGTGAGGCTAGCGGGGGGGCAGATACGCAGTATTTT	CASSEASGGADTQYF
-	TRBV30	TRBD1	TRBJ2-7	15	TGTGCCTGGAGTGATAAGGGACAGCCCCCCTACGAGCAGTACTTC	CAWSDKGQPPYEQYF
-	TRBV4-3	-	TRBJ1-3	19	TGCGCCAGCAGCCATCCCAGGACAGCTCCGGGGAGCTCTGGAAACACCATATATTTT	CASSHPRTAPGSSGNTIYF
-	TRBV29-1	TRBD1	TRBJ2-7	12	TGCAGCGTTGAGGATCCCGGGACAGGGAAGTACTTC	CSVEDPGTGKYF
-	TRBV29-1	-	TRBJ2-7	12	TGCAGCGTTCGAGACAACTCCTACGAGCAGTACTTC	CSVRDNSYEQYF
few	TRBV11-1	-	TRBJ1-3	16	TGTGCCAGCAGCTTAGAAGCGGCCGACTCTGGAAACACCATATATTTT	CASSLEAADSGNTIYF
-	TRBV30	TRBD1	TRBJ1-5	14	TGTGCCTGGAATGACAGGGGACCTAATCAGCCCCAGCATTTT	CAWNDRGPNQPQHF
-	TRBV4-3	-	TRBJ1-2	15	TGCGCCAGCAGCCAAGATCTCGGGGGTATCTCTGGCTACACCTTC	CASSQDLGGISGYTF
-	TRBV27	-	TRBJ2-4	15	TGTGCCAGCAGTCCCCGTGGGCAGGCCAAAAACATTCAGTACTTC	CASSPRGQAKNIQYF
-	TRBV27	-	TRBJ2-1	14	TGTGCCAGCAGTCTATATACAGGGAACAATGAGCAGTTCTTC	CASSLYTGNNEQFF
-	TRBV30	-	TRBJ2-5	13	TGTGCCTGGAGTGGCTCAGGGCAAGAGACCCAGTACTTC	CAWSGSGQETQYF
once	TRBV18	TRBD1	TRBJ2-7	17	TGTGCCAGCTCACAACCGGGACAGGGCCTTCTCTCCTACGAGCAGTACTTC	CASSQPGQGLLSYEQYF
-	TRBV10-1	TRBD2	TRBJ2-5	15	TGCGCCAGCAGTGGCTCAGGGACTAGCGAAGAGACCCAGTACTTC	CASSGSGTSEETQYF
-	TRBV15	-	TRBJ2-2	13	TGTGCCACCAGCAGCACGGGGACCGGGGAGCTGTTTTTT	CATSSTGTGELFF
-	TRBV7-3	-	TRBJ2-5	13	TGTGCCAGCAGCTTAAGCCCGGTGGAGACCCAGTACTTC	CASSLSPVETQYF
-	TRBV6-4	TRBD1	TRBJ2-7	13	TGTGCCAGCCGCGACAGGGCCCTCTACGAGCAGTACTTC	CASRDRALYEQYF
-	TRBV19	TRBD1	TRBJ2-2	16	TGTGCCAGTAGTATAGGCGGGACAGGGTGGACCGGGGAGCTGTTTTTT	CASSIGGTGWTGELFF
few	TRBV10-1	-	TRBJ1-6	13	TGCGCCAGCAGTGAGTCGGGGGGATCACCCCTCCACTTT	CASSESGGSPLHF
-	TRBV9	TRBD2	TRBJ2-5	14	TGTGCCAGCAGCAATAGCGGGAGCCAAGAGACCCAGTACTTC	CASSNSGSQETQYF
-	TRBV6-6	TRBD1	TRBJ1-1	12	TGTGCCAGCACTGTTCCGAGGGACAGATCTTTCTTT	CASTVPRDRSFF
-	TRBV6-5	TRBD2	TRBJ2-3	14	TGTGCCAGCTCGACTAGCGGGTTACCAGATACGCAGTATTTT	CASSTSGLPDTQYF
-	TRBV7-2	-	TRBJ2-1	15	TGTGCCAGCAGCTTGGACTACTCTACTTACAATGAGCAGTTCTTC	CASSLDYSTYNEQFF
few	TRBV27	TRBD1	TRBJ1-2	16	TGTGCCAGCAGTTTATCCGCCGGGGGACAGTTCTATGGCTACACCTTC	CASSLSAGGQFYGYTF
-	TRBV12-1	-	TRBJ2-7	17	TGTGCCAGCAGCTTTGAGGAGGCCTCACAGGGTTCGGGGGAGCAGTACTTC	CASSFEEASQGSGEQYF
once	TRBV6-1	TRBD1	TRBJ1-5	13	TGTGCCAGCAGCGGGACAGACAATCAGCCCCAGCATTTT	CASSGTDNQPQHF
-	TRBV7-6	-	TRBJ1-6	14	TGTGCCAGCAGCTTAGGCGGGGGGTGGTCACCCCTCCACTTT	CASSLGGGWSPLHF
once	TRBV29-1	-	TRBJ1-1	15	TGCAGCGTTGGCTGCGTGACAGAGATGAACACTGAAGCTTTCTTT	CSVGCVTEMNTEAFF
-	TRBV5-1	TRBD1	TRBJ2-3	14	TGCGCCAGCGGCTCCAGGGGGCGAGCAGATACGCAGTATTTT	CASGSRGRADTQYF
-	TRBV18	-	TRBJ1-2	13	TGTGCCAGCTCACCCGAACAGGAACTTGGCTACACCTTC	CASSPEQELGYTF
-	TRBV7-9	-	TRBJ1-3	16	TGTGCCAGCAGCTTAGCAGGGGATACCTCTGGAAACACCATATATTTT	CASSLAGDTSGNTIYF
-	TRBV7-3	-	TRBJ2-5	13	TGTGCCAGCAGCTTAAGTCGGGGGGAGACCCAGTACTTC	CASSLSRGETQYF
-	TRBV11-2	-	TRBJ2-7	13	TGTGCCAGCAGCTGGGCAGGGTTCTACGAGCAGTACTTC	CASSWAGFYEQYF
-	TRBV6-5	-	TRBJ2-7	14	TGTGCCAGCAGTTACGCCGGGGAAAGGTACGAGCAGTACTTC	CASSYAGERYEQYF
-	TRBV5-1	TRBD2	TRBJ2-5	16	TGCGCCAGCAGCTGGGGGGGACTAGCGCCCCAAGAGACCCAGTACTTC	CASSWGGLAPQETQYF
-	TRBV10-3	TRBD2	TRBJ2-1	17	TGTGCCATCAGTGAGTTCAAAGCGGGGGAGTCCTACAATGAGCAGTTCTTC	CAISEFKAGESYNEQFF
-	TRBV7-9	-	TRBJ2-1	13	TGTGCCAGCAGCTCGATCGGAGTGGGTGAGCAGTTCTTC	CASSSIGVGEQFF
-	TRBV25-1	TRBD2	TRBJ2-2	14	TGTGCCAGCAAGGCGGGGGGTAACACCGGGGAGCTGTTTTTT	CASKAGGNTGELFF
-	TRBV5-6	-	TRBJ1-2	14	TGTGCCAGCAGCTTGGTAGGGCGGGGAAGTGGCTACACCTTC	CASSLVGRGSGYTF
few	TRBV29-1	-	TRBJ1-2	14	TGCAGCGTTGATAGGGAGAATGAAAACTATGGCTACACCTTC	CSVDRENENYGYTF
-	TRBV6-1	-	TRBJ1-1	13	TGTGCCAGCAGTGAAATCGCCGGCACTGAAGCTTTCTTT	CASSEIAGTEAFF
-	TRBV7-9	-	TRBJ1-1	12	TGTGCCAGCAGCACCCACAGGAGTTCGGCTTTCTTT	CASSTHRSSAFF
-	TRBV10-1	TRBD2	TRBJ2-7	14	TGCGCCAGCAGTCGGACTAGCGGGGAATACGAGCAGTACTTC	CASSRTSGEYEQYF
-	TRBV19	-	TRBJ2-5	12	TGTGCCAGTAGGAGTACTCAAGAGACCCAGTACTTC	CASRSTQETQYF
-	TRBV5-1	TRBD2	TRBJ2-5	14	TGCGCCAGCAGCTTTTTAGCGGGTGAGGAGACCCAGTACTTC	CASSFLAGEETQYF